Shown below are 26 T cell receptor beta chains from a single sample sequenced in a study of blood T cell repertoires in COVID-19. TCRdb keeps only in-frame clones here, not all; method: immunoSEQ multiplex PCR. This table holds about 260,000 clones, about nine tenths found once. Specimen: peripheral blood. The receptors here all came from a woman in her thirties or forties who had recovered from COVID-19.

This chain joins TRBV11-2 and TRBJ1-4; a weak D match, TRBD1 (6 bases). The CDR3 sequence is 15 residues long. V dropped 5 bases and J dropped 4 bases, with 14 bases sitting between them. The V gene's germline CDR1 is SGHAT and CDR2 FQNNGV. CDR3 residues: CASSQEGVGNEKLFF. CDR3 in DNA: TGTGCCAGCAGCCAAGAGGGGGTGGGTAATGAAAAACTGTTTTTT.

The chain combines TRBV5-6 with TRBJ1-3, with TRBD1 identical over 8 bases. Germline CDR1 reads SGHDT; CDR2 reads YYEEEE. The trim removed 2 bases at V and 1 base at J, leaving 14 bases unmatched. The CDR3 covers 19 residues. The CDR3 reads CASSFVRTGRSWSGNTIYF. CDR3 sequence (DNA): TGTGCCAGCAGCTTCGTCAGGACAGGGCGATCGTGGTCTGGAAACACCATATATTTT.

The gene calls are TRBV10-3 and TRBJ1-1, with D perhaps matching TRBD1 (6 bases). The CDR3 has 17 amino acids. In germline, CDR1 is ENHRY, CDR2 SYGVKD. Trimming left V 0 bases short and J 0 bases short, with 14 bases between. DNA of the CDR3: TGTGCCATCAGTGAGTCTGGGGTAGGGACAATGAACACTGAAGCTTTCTTT. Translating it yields CAISESGVGTMNTEAFF.

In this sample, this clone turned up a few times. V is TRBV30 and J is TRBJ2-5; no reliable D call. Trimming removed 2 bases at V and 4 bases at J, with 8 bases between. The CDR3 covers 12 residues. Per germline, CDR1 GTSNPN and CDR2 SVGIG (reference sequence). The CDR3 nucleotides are TGTGCCTGGAGTCGGCAGGTAGAGACCCAGTACTTC. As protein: CAWSRQVETQYF.

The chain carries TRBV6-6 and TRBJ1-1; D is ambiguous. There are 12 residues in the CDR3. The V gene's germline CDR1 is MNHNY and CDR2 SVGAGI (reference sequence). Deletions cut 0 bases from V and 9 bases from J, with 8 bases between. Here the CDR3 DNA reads TGTGCCAGCAGTTACTCGGCACCAAAAGCTTTCTTT. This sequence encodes CASSYSAPKAFF.

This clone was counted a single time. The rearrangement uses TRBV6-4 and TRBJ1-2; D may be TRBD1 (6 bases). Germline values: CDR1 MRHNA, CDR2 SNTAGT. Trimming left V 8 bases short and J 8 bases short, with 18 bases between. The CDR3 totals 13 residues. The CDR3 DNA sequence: TGTGCCAGCCGGGGGGCACAGGGACTGGGCTACACCTTC. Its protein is CASRGAQGLGYTF.

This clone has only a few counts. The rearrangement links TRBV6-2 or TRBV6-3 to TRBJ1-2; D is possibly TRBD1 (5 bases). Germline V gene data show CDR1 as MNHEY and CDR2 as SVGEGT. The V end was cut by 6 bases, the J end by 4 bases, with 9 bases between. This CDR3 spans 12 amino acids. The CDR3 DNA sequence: TGTGCCAGCAGCCGCGACAGCTATGGCTACACCTTC. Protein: CASSRDSYGYTF.

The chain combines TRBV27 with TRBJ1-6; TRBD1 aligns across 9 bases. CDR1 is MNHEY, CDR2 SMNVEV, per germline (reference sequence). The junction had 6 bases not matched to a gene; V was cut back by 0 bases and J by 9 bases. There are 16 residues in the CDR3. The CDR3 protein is CASSLSGGDRASPLHF. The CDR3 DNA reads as TGTGCCAGCAGTTTATCGGGTGGGGACAGGGCTTCACCCCTCCACTTT.

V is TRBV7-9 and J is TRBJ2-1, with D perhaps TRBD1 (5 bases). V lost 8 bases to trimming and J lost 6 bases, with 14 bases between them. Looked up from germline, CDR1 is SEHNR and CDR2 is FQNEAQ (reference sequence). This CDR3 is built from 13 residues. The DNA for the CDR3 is TGTGCCAGCGTGCAGGGAAGTGTCAATGAGCAGTTCTTC. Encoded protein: CASVQGSVNEQFF.

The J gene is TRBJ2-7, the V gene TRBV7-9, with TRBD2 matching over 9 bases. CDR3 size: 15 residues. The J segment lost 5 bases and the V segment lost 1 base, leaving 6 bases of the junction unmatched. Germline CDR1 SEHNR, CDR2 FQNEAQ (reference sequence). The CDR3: CASSLGGSGGDEQYF. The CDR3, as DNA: TGTGCCAGCAGCTTAGGGGGTAGCGGGGGCGACGAGCAGTACTTC.

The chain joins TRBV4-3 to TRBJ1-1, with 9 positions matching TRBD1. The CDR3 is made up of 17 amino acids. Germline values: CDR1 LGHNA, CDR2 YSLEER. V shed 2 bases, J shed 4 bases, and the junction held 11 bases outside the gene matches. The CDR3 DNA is TGCGCCAGCAGCCAACTTCCCGGGACAGGGCGAGGCACTGAAGCTTTCTTT. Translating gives CASSQLPGTGRGTEAFF.

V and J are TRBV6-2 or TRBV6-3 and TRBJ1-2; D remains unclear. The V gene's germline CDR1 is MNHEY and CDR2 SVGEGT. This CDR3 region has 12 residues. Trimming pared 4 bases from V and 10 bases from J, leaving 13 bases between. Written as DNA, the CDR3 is TGTGCCAGCAGTTCTAGGATCGCCGTCTACACCTTC. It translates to CASSSRIAVYTF.

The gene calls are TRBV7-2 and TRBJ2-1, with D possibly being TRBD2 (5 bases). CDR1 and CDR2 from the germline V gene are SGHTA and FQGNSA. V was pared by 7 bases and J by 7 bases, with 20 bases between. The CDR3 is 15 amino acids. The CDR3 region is CASTFRGLQRNEQFF. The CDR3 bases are TGTGCCAGCACCTTCCGAGGACTGCAAAGAAATGAGCAGTTCTTC.

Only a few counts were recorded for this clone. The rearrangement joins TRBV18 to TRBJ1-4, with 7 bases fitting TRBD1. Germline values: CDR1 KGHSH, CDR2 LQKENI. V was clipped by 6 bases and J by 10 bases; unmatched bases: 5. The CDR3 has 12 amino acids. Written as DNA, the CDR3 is TGTGCCAGCTCCGGACAGGCGGGAAAACTGTTTTTT. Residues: CASSGQAGKLFF.

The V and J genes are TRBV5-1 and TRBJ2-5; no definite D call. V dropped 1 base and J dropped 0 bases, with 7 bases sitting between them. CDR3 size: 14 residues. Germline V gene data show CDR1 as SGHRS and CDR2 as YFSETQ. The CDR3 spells CASSLTQYQETQYF. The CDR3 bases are TGCGCCAGCAGCTTGACCCAGTACCAAGAGACCCAGTACTTC.

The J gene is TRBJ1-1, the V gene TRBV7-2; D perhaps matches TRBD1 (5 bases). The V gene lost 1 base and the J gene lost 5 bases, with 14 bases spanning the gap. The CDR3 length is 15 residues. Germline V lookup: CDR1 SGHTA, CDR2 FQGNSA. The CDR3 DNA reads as TGTGCCAGCAGCTTAGTCCCAGGGCGAACGACTGAAGCTTTCTTT. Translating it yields CASSLVPGRTTEAFF. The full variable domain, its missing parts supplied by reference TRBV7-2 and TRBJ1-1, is GAGVSQSPSNKVTEKGKDVELRCDPISGHTALYWYRQSLGQGLEFLIYFQGNSAPDKSGLPSDRFSAERTGGSVSTLTIQRTQQEDSAVYLCASSLVPGRTTEAFFGQGTRLTVV.

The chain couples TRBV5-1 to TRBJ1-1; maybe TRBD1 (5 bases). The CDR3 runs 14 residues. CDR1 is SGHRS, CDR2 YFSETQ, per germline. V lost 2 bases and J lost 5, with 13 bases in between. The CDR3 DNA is TGCGCCAGCAGCTTCCAGGGCTCTGGGACTGAAGCTTTCTTT. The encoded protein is CASSFQGSGTEAFF. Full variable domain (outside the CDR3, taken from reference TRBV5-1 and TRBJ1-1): KAGVTQTPRYLIKTRGQQVTLSCSPISGHRSVSWYQQTPGQGLQFLFEYFSETQRNKGNFPGRFSGRQFSNSRSEMNVSTLELGDSALYLCASSFQGSGTEAFFGQGTRLTVV.

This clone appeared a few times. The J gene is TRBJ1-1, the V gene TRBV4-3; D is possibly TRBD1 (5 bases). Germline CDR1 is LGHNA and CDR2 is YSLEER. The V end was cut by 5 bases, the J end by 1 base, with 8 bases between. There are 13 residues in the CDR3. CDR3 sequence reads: CASSVGQNTEAFF. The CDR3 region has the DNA TGCGCCAGCAGCGTGGGGCAGAACACTGAAGCTTTCTTT.

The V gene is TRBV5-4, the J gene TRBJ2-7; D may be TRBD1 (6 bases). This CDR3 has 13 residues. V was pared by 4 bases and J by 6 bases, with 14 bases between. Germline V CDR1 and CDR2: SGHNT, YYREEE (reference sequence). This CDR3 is CASSPQTGSEQYF. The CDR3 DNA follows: TGTGCCAGCAGCCCCCAAACAGGGTCCGAGCAGTACTTC.

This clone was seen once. The CDR3 reads CASSQGGQGHRNEKLFF. Here the CDR3 DNA reads TGCGCCAGCAGCCAAGGGGGACAGGGCCACCGTAATGAAAAACTGTTTTTT. The gene calls are TRBV4-1 and TRBJ1-4; 9 bases agree with TRBD1. The CDR3 extends over 17 amino acids. Trimming at V came to 1 base and at J to 4 bases, leaving 7 bases not matched to a gene. Germline V lookup: CDR1 MGHRA, CDR2 YSYEKL.

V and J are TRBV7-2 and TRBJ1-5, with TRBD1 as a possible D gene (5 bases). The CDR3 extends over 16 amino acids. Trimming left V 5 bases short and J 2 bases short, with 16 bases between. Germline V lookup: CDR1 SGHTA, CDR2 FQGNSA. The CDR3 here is CASSPPAGTGNQPQHF. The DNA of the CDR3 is TGTGCCAGCAGCCCCCCCGCGGGGACGGGCAATCAGCCCCAGCATTTT.

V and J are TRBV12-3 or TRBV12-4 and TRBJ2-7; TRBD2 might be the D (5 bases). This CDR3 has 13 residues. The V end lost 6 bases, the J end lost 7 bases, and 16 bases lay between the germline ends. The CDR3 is CASSPAGPWEQYF. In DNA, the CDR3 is TGTGCCAGCAGCCCGGCGGGTCCTTGGGAGCAGTACTTC.

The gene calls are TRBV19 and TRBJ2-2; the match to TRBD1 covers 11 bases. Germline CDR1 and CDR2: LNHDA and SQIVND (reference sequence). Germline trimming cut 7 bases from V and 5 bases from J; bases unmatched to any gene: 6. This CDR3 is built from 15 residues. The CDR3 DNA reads TGTGCCAGTACGAGGGACAGGGGGAGAACCGGGGAGCTGTTTTTT. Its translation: CASTRDRGRTGELFF.

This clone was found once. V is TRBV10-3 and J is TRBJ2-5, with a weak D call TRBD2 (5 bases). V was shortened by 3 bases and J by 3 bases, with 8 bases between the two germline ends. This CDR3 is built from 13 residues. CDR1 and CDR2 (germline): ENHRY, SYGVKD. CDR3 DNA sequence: TGTGCCATCAGTGAACTAGTAAAAGAGACCCAGTACTTC. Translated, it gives CAISELVKETQYF.

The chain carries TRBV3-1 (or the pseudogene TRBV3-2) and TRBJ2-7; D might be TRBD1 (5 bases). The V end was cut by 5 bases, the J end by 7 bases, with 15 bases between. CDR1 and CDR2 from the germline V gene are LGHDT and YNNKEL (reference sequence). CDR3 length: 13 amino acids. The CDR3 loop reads CASSTQTVQEQYF. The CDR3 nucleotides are TGTGCCAGCAGCACCCAGACAGTACAGGAGCAGTACTTC.

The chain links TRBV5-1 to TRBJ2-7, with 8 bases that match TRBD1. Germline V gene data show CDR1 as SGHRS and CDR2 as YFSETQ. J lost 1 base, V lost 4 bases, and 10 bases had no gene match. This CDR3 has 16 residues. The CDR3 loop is CASSLLPGQDSYEQYF. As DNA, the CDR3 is TGCGCCAGCAGCCTATTACCGGGACAGGATTCCTACGAGCAGTACTTC.